The clone carrying this T cell receptor (beta chain) was recorded at least ten times. This record comes from a study of regulatory T cells in long-lasting Graves disease. Investigators prepared the TCR beta libraries by applying iRepertoire HTBI primers and Arm-PCR of CDR3 regions. In the original processing: Identified segments across samples numbered just over 60 TRBV and roughly 15 TRBJ. Each CDR3 protein gets one entry after TCRdb re-called the multiplex PCR reads with MiXCR. These V and J calls are TCRdb output, not the study's own analysis. The sample carries roughly 500,000 distinct CDR3 sequences, 20% to 25% recorded once. This CDR3 contains 18 residues. The V gene end was trimmed by 4 bases and the J gene end by 5 bases; junction bases not matched to a gene: 16. Germline V gene data show CDR1 as MDHEN and CDR2 as SYDVKM. Time point defined: persistent/refractory GD, antithyroid drugs over 5 years with positive TRAb. Researchers made the TCR library from RNA that was extracted from PBMCs.

The J gene is TRBJ1-3, the V gene TRBV28; 8 bases are shared with TRBD1. This receptor was taken from a female donor with Graves disease. Sequencing was performed on peripheral blood mononuclear cells (PBMCs), taken when the disease was refractory, from a patient treated with antithyroid drugs. CDR3 sequence (DNA): TGTGCCAGCAGTTGGGGCCAAGACAGGGGAATTGAGCGAAACACCATATATTTT. Its translation is CASSWGQDRGIERNTIYF.